A selection of T cell receptor beta chains follows, all from one sample in a study of shared clonotypes between healthy human individuals. Generated by immunoSEQ multiplex PCR, the TCRdb table keeps only in-frame clones and is missing some. This sample has fewer than 600,000 clones, with around 78% found just once. Sequences were obtained from PBMCs. These receptors were obtained from a middle-aged woman in good health. Some clones in this sample may be carry-over from other donors' samples. CDR3s include the opening cysteine and the closing phenylalanine or tryptophan. The D gene is left open where the match is weak. Size is omitted from some rows. Given values are once, few, many or a class for expanded clones.

size	D	V	J	CDR3	DNA
.	.	TRBV29-1	TRBJ1-1	CSVEEGGTEAFF	TGCAGCGTTGAAGAAGGGGGGACTGAAGCTTTCTTT
few	TRBD2	TRBV9	TRBJ2-1	CASSVGAGRSKGQFF	TGTGCCAGCAGCGTAGGGGCCGGGAGGTCCAAGGGGCAGTTCTTC
.	.	TRBV4-1	TRBJ1-4	CASSQFQGIVLKKLFF	TGCGCCAGCAGCCAATTCCAGGGCATCGTTTTGAAAAAACTGTTTTTT
.	.	TRBV6-6	TRBJ1-5	CASRSGTGAEAQHF	TGTGCCAGCAGGTCAGGGACGGGCGCGGAGGCCCAGCATTTT
.	.	TRBV7-9	TRBJ1-5	CASSLHGQVHQPQHF	TGTGCCAGCAGCTTACATGGCCAGGTTCATCAGCCCCAGCATTTT
once	TRBD2	TRBV28	TRBJ2-7	CASQSGGRNYEQYF	TGTGCCAGCCAATCCGGGGGGAGAAACTACGAGCAGTACTTC
.	TRBD1	TRBV6-1	TRBJ1-1	CASSEAGGQGTTEAFF	TGTGCCAGCAGTGAAGCTGGGGGACAGGGGACCACTGAAGCTTTCTTT
.	TRBD1	TRBV27	TRBJ1-6	CASGYRDRPRYNSPLHF	TGTGCCAGCGGATACCGGGACAGGCCGCGGTATAATTCACCCCTCCACTTT
.	.	TRBV19	TRBJ1-2	CASSIQGPYGYTF	TGTGCCAGTAGTATTCAGGGCCCCTATGGCTACACCTTC
.	.	TRBV7-9	TRBJ1-4	CASADRKLFF	TGTGCCAGCGCCGATCGAAAACTGTTTTTT
.	TRBD2	TRBV5-1	TRBJ2-6	CASTGGSGANVLTF	TGCGCCAGCACGGGGGGATCTGGGGCCAACGTCCTGACTTTC
.	.	TRBV11-3	TRBJ2-1	CASSPLRDNEQFF	TGTGCCAGCAGCCCCCTCCGAGATAATGAGCAGTTCTTC
once	.	TRBV18	TRBJ2-5	CASSHGGRGQTQYF	TGTGCCAGCTCCCATGGAGGCAGGGGCCAGACCCAGTACTTC
.	TRBD1	TRBV6-1	TRBJ1-2	CASSELAGQVNYGYTF	TGTGCCAGCAGTGAATTGGCGGGACAGGTGAACTATGGCTACACCTTC
.	TRBD1	TRBV18	TRBJ1-4	CASSPTGGREKLFF	TGTGCCAGCTCACCTACAGGGGGTCGTGAAAAACTGTTTTTT
once	.	TRBV5-1	TRBJ2-3	CASSNQGSVADTQYF	TGCGCCAGCAGCAACCAGGGGTCGGTGGCAGATACGCAGTATTTT
.	TRBD1	TRBV18	TRBJ2-2	CASSPPGGVYTGELFF	TGTGCCAGCTCACCGCCAGGGGGCGTCTACACCGGGGAGCTGTTTTTT